This is a list of T cell receptor beta chains from one sample in a study of OX40 agonist ivuxolimab in advanced cancers. Assay: immunoSEQ multiplex PCR; the TCRdb copy retains only in-frame clones and omits some. The table shows about 67,000 clones, with approximately 85% occurring only once. The source was CD4+ or CD8+ T cells sorted from blood, collected in a trial of the OX40 agonist ivuxolimab. Receptor source: an adult with an advanced solid tumor such as melanoma, head and neck, liver or kidney cancer. The CDR3 runs from the conserved cysteine through the conserved F or W. Fields, in order: V gene, D gene, J gene, clone size, CDR3 DNA, CDR3 protein. D genes are given only for firm matches. Clone size is stated in some rows and not others, as once, few, many or a class when expanded.

>TRBV19|-|TRBJ1-4|-
TGTGCCAGTAGTATCCAGTGGAGGAAGAATGAAAAACTGTTTTTT
CASSIQWRKNEKLFF
>TRBV5-1|-|TRBJ1-2|few
TGCGCCAGCAGCTGGAACAGGGAAGGCGGCTACACCTTC
CASSWNREGGYTF
>TRBV6-1|-|TRBJ2-7|-
TGTGCCAGCAGTGAAGGACAGGTCTCCTACGAGCAGTACTTC
CASSEGQVSYEQYF
>TRBV9|-|TRBJ2-1|-
TGTGCCAGCAGCGTGAGCTCGAACAATGAGCAGTTCTTC
CASSVSSNNEQFF
>TRBV5-1|-|TRBJ2-1|-
TGCGCCAGCAGCTTGGCCCCCGGCTCCTACAATGAGCAGTTCTTC
CASSLAPGSYNEQFF
>TRBV18|-|TRBJ2-1|-
TGTGCCAGCTCACCACCGGACAATGAGCAGTTCTTC
CASSPPDNEQFF
>TRBV5-1|-|TRBJ2-7|-
TGCGCCAGCAGCTTGGCTACAGGCGCCTACGAGCAGTACTTC
CASSLATGAYEQYF
>TRBV2|-|TRBJ2-7|-
TGTGCCAGCACAGTTCAAACAGAAACTACTTACGAGCAGTACTTC
CASTVQTETTYEQYF
>TRBV5-6|-|TRBJ1-5|few
TGTGCCAGCAGCTTGGACAGGGAAGGTCAGCCCCAGCATTTT
CASSLDREGQPQHF
>TRBV19|-|TRBJ1-3|few
TGTGCCACCCGAGGACAGTTCCTCTCTGGAAACACCATATATTTT
CATRGQFLSGNTIYF
>TRBV5-1|TRBD1|TRBJ2-7|-
TGCGCCAGCAGCCGGGGACAGGGCGCCTACGAGCAGTACTTC
CASSRGQGAYEQYF
>TRBV11-1|TRBD1|TRBJ2-1|-
TGTGCCAGCAGTCCGAACAGGGGAACGGGCTACAATGAGCAGTTCTTC
CASSPNRGTGYNEQFF
>TRBV28|-|TRBJ1-2|-
TGTGCCAGCAGTGAGAATGGCTACACCTTC
CASSENGYTF
>TRBV6-5|-|TRBJ1-4|-
TGTGCCAGCATGGGGGCTAATGAAAAACTGTTTTTT
CASMGANEKLFF